The entry below gives a single T cell receptor beta chain sequence along with its context. Its specificity is not known. This specimen comes from a study of beta chain features in type 1 diabetes. Overall study findings and caveats: When Type 1 diabetes patients were examined, their TCRB CDR3s proved moderately but significantly shorter in all four CD4+ subsets. At VDJ recombination sites, type 1 diabetes patients had fewer insertions and more deleted nucleotides. It was among patients, rather than healthy donors, that naive, central memory and Treg TCRB repertoires appeared more similar.

About 110 mL of blood, on average, came from one heparinised draw per donor. Staining for CD45RO/CCR7/CD25/CD127/CD95/CD27 allowed sorting of CD4+ naive, central memory, regulatory and stem cell-like memory cells. The CDR3 length is 15 residues. Germline values: CDR1 SGDLS, CDR2 YYNGEE. Between the trimmed V and J ends, which lost 1 base and 0 bases, there was a span of 7 bases. Reverse transcribing all isolated RNA meant expressed TCRB transcripts were sequenced. TCRdb's table, derived via immunoSEQ multiplex PCR, lists solely in-frame clones and lacks some. In the table there are 400,000 or so clones, 8.5% to 10% of which are singletons.

This TCR came from a man aged 25-45 years with type 1 diabetes. Sequencing was performed on central memory CD4+ T cells from blood. V usage is TRBV9 and J usage is TRBJ1-4; D possibly corresponds to TRBD1 (5 bases). CDR3 sequence (DNA): TGTGCCAGCAGCGTACGGGGCGCAACTAATGAAAAACTGTTTTTT. Translating it yields CASSVRGATNEKLFF. The full variable domain, rest sourced from reference TRBV9 and TRBJ1-4, is DSGVTQTPKHLITATGQRVTLRCSPRSGDLSVYWYQQSLDQGLQFLIQYYNGEERAKGNILERFSAQQFPDLHSELNLSSLELGDSALYFCASSVRGATNEKLFFGSGTQLSVL.